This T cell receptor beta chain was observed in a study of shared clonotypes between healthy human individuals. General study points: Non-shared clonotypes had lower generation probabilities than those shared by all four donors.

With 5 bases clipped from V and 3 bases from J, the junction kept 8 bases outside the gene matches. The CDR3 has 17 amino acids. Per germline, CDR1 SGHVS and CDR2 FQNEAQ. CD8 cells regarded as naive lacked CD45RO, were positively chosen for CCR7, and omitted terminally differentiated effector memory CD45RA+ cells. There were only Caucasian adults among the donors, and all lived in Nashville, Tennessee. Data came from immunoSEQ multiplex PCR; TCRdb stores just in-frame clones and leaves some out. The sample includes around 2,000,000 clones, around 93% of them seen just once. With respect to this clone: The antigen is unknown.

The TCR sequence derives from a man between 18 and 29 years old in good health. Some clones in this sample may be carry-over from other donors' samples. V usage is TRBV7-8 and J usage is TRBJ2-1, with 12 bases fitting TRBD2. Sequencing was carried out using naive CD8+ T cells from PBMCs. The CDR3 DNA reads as TGTGCCAGCAGCCCCCCGGGACTAGCGGGCAACTACAATGAGCAGTTCTTC. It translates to CASSPPGLAGNYNEQFF.